The T cell receptor beta chain under discussion was sequenced for a study of blood T cell repertoires in COVID-19 (dated by TCRdb to 2018 to 2020). As for the study more broadly: Collaborator samples came from the United States, Italy and Spain and covered acute and convalescent phases of COVID-19. The material from the prospective study consisted of cDNA or gDNA derived from T cells, B-cell-depleted T cells, or PBMCs. Subjects who had been exposed to COVID-19, were actively infected with it, or had recovered from it provided the deeply sampled blood TCRbeta repertoires that made up the dataset. The repertoires were released in a freely available public database intended as a resource for research on the immune response to SARS-CoV-2. The samples were drawn from the first 160 participants of the ongoing ImmuneRACE study and from under 1,500 subjects provided by 6 global collaborators. Sample metadata almost always included a de-identified subject ID, COVID-19 status, age in years and sex. Where available, HLA class I and class II types were taken from metadata supplied by the sample provider and were not determined by assay-based typing.

The germline V gene provides CDR1 KGHSH and CDR2 LQKENI. V and J are truncated by 5 bases and 2 bases respectively, leaving an intervening sequence of 8 bases. Taken from cysteine to phenylalanine, the CDR3 has 13 residues. The DNA shown is the 39-base CDR3, in frame from base 1. Whole blood was collected in K2EDTA tubes by collaborating institutions according to the institutions' own protocols. For TCRbeta analysis, collaborator samples were shipped as frozen whole blood, as isolated PBMCs, or as DNA extracted from either sample type. TCRbeta CDR3 regions were amplified from genomic DNA using the immunoSEQ Assay, a bias-controlled multiplex PCR. The source study handled its data this way. The number of nucleated cells in each sample was estimated from the amplification of reference gene primers within the assay. To quantify the absolute abundance of each unique TCRbeta CDR3 rearrangement, sequence reads were collapsed and filtered. For each sample, productive Simpson clonality was calculated by taking the square root of Simpson's diversity index across productive rearrangements. TCRdb obtained this table from immuneACCESS and retained in-frame rearrangements with V and J assigned. These tables miss some clones; where compared with another copy, unresolved V genes account for less than half of the shortfall, and the remainder is unexplained. V and J calls plus clone size are reproduced from that table; the DNA served to infer D and trimming. This sample is represented by 10,000 to 15,000 clones; about 88% of them were singletons. Of the sample, 29% falls within the top ten clones.

What the research found in general, with its limitations: How much clinical and demographic metadata was included differed by source and by participant, and the metadata was provided uncurated.

Remarks on this clone: Its antigen is not yet known. Qualities for individual bases were not recorded, and no much larger clone is one base off.

This TCR was recovered from a human donor in a cohort sampled during active COVID-19. The sequence joins TRBV18 to TRBJ2-3; the D region possibly corresponds to TRBD1 (5 bases align). The sequenced material came from peripheral blood. The DNA sequence reads TGTGCCAGCTCAGACAGATACACAGATACGCAGTATTTT. This gives the protein CASSDRYTDTQYF. This CDR3, with the reference TRBV18 and TRBJ2-3 proteins standing in past its ends, gives the full variable domain NAGVMQNPRHLVRRRGQEARLRCSPMKGHSHVYWYRQLPEEGLKFMVYLQKENIIDESGMPKERFSAEFPKEGPSILRIQQVVRGDSAAYFCASSDRYTDTQYFGPGTRLTVL.